Below, 9 T cell receptor beta chains from the same sample are listed, as sequenced in a study of T cell responses to AZD1222 COVID-19 vaccine. Clones were read by immunoSEQ multiplex PCR, and TCRdb kept only the in-frame ones, dropping some. This sample has about 140,000 clones, with 92% found just once. Here the sequenced sample was peripheral blood, taken on day 0 of AZD1222 vaccination. The receptors here all came from an adult in good health.

This chain uses TRBV25-1 with TRBJ1-5, with D possibly being TRBD1 (5 bases). From germline, CDR1 is MGHDK and CDR2 SYGVNS. V was shortened by 0 bases and J by 2 bases, with 17 bases between the two germline ends. The CDR3 length is 18 residues. The CDR3 nucleotides read TGTGCCAGCAGTGAATATATTTACGATGGGGGGGGCAATCAGCCCCAGCATTTT. Its translation: CASSEYIYDGGGNQPQHF.

V gene TRBV7-8 combines with J gene TRBJ1-4, with D hard to call. Germline V gives CDR1 SGHVS, CDR2 FQNEAQ. This CDR3 comprises 15 residues. V lost 8 bases, J lost 8 bases, and 21 bases lay in between. The CDR3 DNA reads TGTGCCAGCCCCCCCACGTGGGCCCCGGGGGAAAAACTGTTTTTT. Translation gives CASPPTWAPGEKLFF.

The chain employs TRBV6-6 and TRBJ2-7; 9 bases are shared with TRBD1. The length of the CDR3 is 13 residues. From germline, CDR1 is MNHNY and CDR2 SVGAGI (reference sequence). Unmatched junction bases numbered 8, after V lost 7 bases and J lost 7 bases. As DNA, the CDR3 is TGTGCCAGCATGTACAGGGGGCGGGAGGAGCAGTACTTC. Encoded protein: CASMYRGREEQYF.

The rearrangement uses TRBV10-1 and TRBJ1-1, with D possibly being TRBD1 (6 bases). This CDR3 has 13 amino acids. Trimming removed 7 bases at V and 5 bases at J, with 14 bases between. Germline V CDR1 and CDR2: WNHNN, SYGVQD (reference sequence). In nucleotides, the CDR3 is TGCGCCAGCATCCCGAGGGGGGGAACTGAAGCTTTCTTT. Translation: CASIPRGGTEAFF.

This chain joins TRBV10-1 and TRBJ2-7, with a weak D call TRBD1 (5 bases). Trimming pared 6 bases from V and 2 bases from J, leaving 14 bases between. CDR3 length: 14 amino acids. Germline V gives CDR1 WNHNN, CDR2 SYGVQD (reference sequence). The CDR3 DNA reads as TGCGCCAGCAGCGCATCAACGGACACCTACGAGCAGTACTTC. Protein sequence: CASSASTDTYEQYF.

The rearrangement uses TRBV28 and TRBJ2-5, with D possibly TRBD1 on 5 matching bases. Trimming took 0 bases from V and 5 from J, leaving 10 bases between them. Germline loops: CDR1 MDHEN, CDR2 SYDVKM. This CDR3 region has 14 residues. CDR3 nucleotides: TGTGCCAGCAGTTTATGGCAGGGTGGGGAGACCCAGTACTTC. Translating it yields CASSLWQGGETQYF.

The CDR3, as DNA: TGTGCCAGCAGCGACAGGGAAAATTCACCCCTCCACTTT. This codes for CASSDRENSPLHF. V usage is TRBV9 and J usage is TRBJ1-6; TRBD1 might be the D (6 bases). V was cut by 3 bases and J by 7 bases, with 8 bases left in between. Germline assignment: CDR1 SGDLS and CDR2 YYNGEE. The CDR3 extends over 13 amino acids.

This clone was counted a single time. The chain couples TRBV5-1 to TRBJ2-5; possible D gene TRBD1, 5 bases. Between the trimmed V and J ends, which lost 1 base and 1 base, there was a span of 8 bases. This CDR3 spans 14 amino acids. The germline V gene encodes CDR1 SGHRS and CDR2 YFSETQ. The CDR3 coding sequence is TGCGCCAGCAGCTTGCAGGGCACCCAAGAGACCCAGTACTTC. This codes for CASSLQGTQETQYF.

The chain carries TRBV18 and TRBJ2-7, with 7 bases identical to TRBD1. V trimming: 1 base; J trimming: 2 bases; junction bases outside the gene matches: 8. This CDR3 is 16 amino acids long. Germline V gene data show CDR1 as KGHSH and CDR2 as LQKENI. The CDR3 bases are TGTGCCAGCTCACCACAAGGGACAGTAAACACCTACGAGCAGTACTTC. Translated: CASSPQGTVNTYEQYF.